Listed here are 21 T cell receptor beta chains from one sample, sequenced in a study of cytomegalovirus exposure and HLA in healthy donors (dated 2017 in TCRdb). The method behind the library was the immunoSEQ multiplex PCR assay. For the multiplex PCR, a mixture combining 60 forward primers for TCR Vbeta segments and 13 reverse primers for TCR Jbeta segments was used. TCRdb took this table from immuneACCESS and kept in-frame rearrangements with V and J called. Such tables lack part of the clones; where checked against another copy, unresolved V genes explain under half of the gap, and the rest is unexplained. This sample holds 100,000 to 150,000 clones; approximately 85% were observed only once. More than 1.5% of the sample comes from the top ten. The source material was PBMCs. Every receptor here comes from a boy aged 5-17 years in good health and CMV-seronegative.

This clone was observed once. Written as DNA, the CDR3 is TGTGCCAGCAGCCAAGGGACAGGCGGTTATGGCTACACCTTC. Amino acid sequence: CASSQGTGGYGYTF. The rearrangement links TRBV7-6 to TRBJ1-2, with 8 positions matching TRBD1. J was trimmed by 5 bases and V by 5 bases; bases with no gene match: 7. Looked up from germline, CDR1 is SGHVS and CDR2 is FNYEAQ. This CDR3 has 14 residues.

The chain is built from TRBV4-3 and TRBJ2-1; 9 nucleotides align to TRBD1. The CDR3 has 15 amino acids. Germline loops: CDR1 LGHNA, CDR2 YSLEER. Unmatched junction bases numbered 6, after V lost 4 bases and J lost 5 bases. The CDR3, as DNA: TGCGCCAGCAGCCCCGGGACAGGGTCCAACAATGAGCAGTTCTTC. Translating gives CASSPGTGSNNEQFF.

The rearrangement uses TRBV7-2 and TRBJ1-2, with D unclear. The CDR3 is 15 residues long. The germline V gene encodes CDR1 SGHTA and CDR2 FQGNSA. V was trimmed by 0 bases and J by 0 bases, leaving 8 bases between them. The CDR3 reads CASSLASEANYGYTF. The CDR3 nucleotides are TGTGCCAGCAGCTTAGCTTCAGAAGCTAACTATGGCTACACCTTC.

Regarding this clone: In the same sample, other DNA sequences code for this CDR3. V and J are TRBV19 and TRBJ2-7; the match to TRBD1 covers 7 bases. The CDR3 totals 14 residues. Germline assignment: CDR1 LNHDA and CDR2 SQIVND (reference sequence). The V and J ends lost 5 bases and 0 bases, in that order; junction bases with no gene match: 4. For the CDR3, the DNA is TGTGCCAGTAGTGCACAGGGGTCCTCCTACGAGCAGTACTTC. It codes for CASSAQGSSYEQYF. The variable domain in full, with the rest retrieved from reference TRBV19 and TRBJ2-7, is DGGITQSPKYLFRKEGQNVTLSCEQNLNHDAMYWYRQDPGQGLRLIYYSQIVNDFQKGDIAEGYSVSREKKESFPLTVTSAQKNPTAFYLCASSAQGSSYEQYFGPGTRLTVT.

The chain combines TRBV2 with TRBJ2-1; 9 nucleotides match TRBD2. The junction had 0 bases not matched to a gene; V was cut back by 6 bases and J by 3 bases. CDR1 is SNHLY and CDR2 is FYNNEI in the germline V gene. The CDR3 is made up of 13 amino acids. In DNA, the CDR3 is TGTGCCAGCAGGCGGGAGGGCTACAATGAGCAGTTCTTC. It is translated as CASRREGYNEQFF.

V usage is TRBV19 and J usage is TRBJ2-7; TRBD1 matches at 7 bases. From germline, CDR1 is LNHDA and CDR2 SQIVND (reference sequence). CDR3 length: 14 amino acids. Unmatched junction bases numbered 8, after V lost 3 bases and J lost 6 bases. The DNA of the CDR3 is TGTGCCAGTAGTATCGGGACAGTTTGGGGCGAGCAGTACTTC. Translation gives CASSIGTVWGEQYF.

This clone was counted only a few times. This chain uses TRBV19 with TRBJ1-2, with TRBD1 matching 9 bases. V lost 3 bases and J lost 5; bases outside the gene matches: 10. Germline V gives CDR1 LNHDA, CDR2 SQIVND (reference sequence). The CDR3 spans 16 residues. CDR3 bases: TGTGCCAGTAGTATGTCCGGGACAGGGAAGAGGTATGGCTACACCTTC. This encodes CASSMSGTGKRYGYTF.

The chain uses TRBV6-5 and TRBJ2-2; 11 bases align to TRBD2. V shed 8 bases, J shed 6 bases, and the junction held 5 bases outside the gene matches. This CDR3 is built from 14 residues. The germline V gene encodes CDR1 MNHEY and CDR2 SVGAGI. The chain's CDR3 is CASHTSGSAGELFF. Written as DNA, the CDR3 is TGTGCCAGCCATACTAGCGGGAGTGCCGGGGAGCTGTTTTTT.

V gene TRBV30 combines with J gene TRBJ2-1, with 7 bases matching TRBD1. The CDR3 covers 13 residues. Trimming cost V 7 bases and J 2 bases; bases outside gene matches: 5. CDR1 GTSNPN and CDR2 SVGIG come from the germline V gene (reference sequence). CDR3 bases: TGTGCCTTGACGGGACAGACCTACAATGAGCAGTTCTTC. Translated: CALTGQTYNEQFF. Drawing the rest from reference TRBV30 and TRBJ2-1, the complete variable domain is SQTIHQWPATLVQPVGSPLSLECTVEGTSNPNLYWYRQAAGRGLQLLFYSVGIGQISSEVPQNLSASRPQDRQFILSSKKLLLSDSGFYLCALTGQTYNEQFFGPGTRLTVL.

The chain couples TRBV7-2 to TRBJ1-1; 7 nucleotides agree with TRBD1. Germline loops: CDR1 SGHTA, CDR2 FQGNSA. Trimming took 5 bases from V and 0 from J; bases not matched to a gene: 6. This CDR3 is built from 15 residues. As DNA, the CDR3 is TGTGCCAGCAGCCCCCGGACAGGAATGAACACTGAAGCTTTCTTT. Translated, it gives CASSPRTGMNTEAFF.

The V and J genes are TRBV15 and TRBJ1-6, with TRBD1 as a possible D gene (5 bases). CDR3 length equals 13 residues. The V end lost 0 bases, the J end lost 9 bases, and 6 bases lay between the germline ends. Germline loops: CDR1 LNHNV, CDR2 YYDKDF (reference sequence). This chain's CDR3 is CATSRDQGSPLHF. The CDR3 DNA reads as TGTGCCACCAGCAGAGATCAGGGTTCACCCCTCCACTTT.

This chain uses TRBV6-1 with TRBJ2-1, with a possible D match to TRBD1 (6 bases). This CDR3 is 14 amino acids long. Germline-derived CDR1 and CDR2 are MNHNS and SASEGT. Trimming took off 5 bases at V and 2 bases at J, with 10 bases between the two ends. The CDR3 region is CASSPGQAYNEQFF. For the CDR3, the DNA is TGTGCCAGCAGTCCGGGACAAGCCTACAATGAGCAGTTCTTC.

The V and J genes are TRBV18 and TRBJ2-7; the D gene is possibly TRBD2 (5 bases). The CDR3 is made up of 12 amino acids. CDR1 and CDR2 (germline): KGHSH, LQKENI. The V gene lost 3 bases and the J gene lost 6 bases, with 9 bases spanning the gap. In DNA form, the CDR3 reads TGTGCCAGCTCACCGGTACTAGGCGAGCAGTACTTC. Protein: CASSPVLGEQYF.

The rearrangement links TRBV5-4 to TRBJ1-4, with no clear D. Germline V gene sequence: CDR1 SGHNT, CDR2 YYREEE (reference sequence). This CDR3 is built from 16 residues. Trimming cost V 1 base and J 1 base, with 11 bases left between them. In DNA form, the CDR3 reads TGTGCCAGCAGCTTGACGGGGTCTGGAACTAATGAAAAACTGTTTTTT. Amino acid sequence: CASSLTGSGTNEKLFF.

The chain carries TRBV9 and TRBJ2-1; 7 nucleotides agree with TRBD2. Germline-derived CDR1 and CDR2 are SGDLS and YYNGEE. With V trimmed by 4 bases and J by 6 bases, 4 bases remained unmatched. This CDR3 is built from 13 residues. In nucleotides, the CDR3 is TGTGCCAGCAGCACCACTAGCGTCAATGAGCAGTTCTTC. It translates to CASSTTSVNEQFF.

V usage is TRBV6-1 and J usage is TRBJ1-1; D is perhaps TRBD1 (6 bases). CDR1 is MNHNS and CDR2 is SASEGT in the germline V gene. V was cut by 5 bases and J by 4 bases, with 14 bases left in between. This CDR3 has 14 residues. The CDR3 loop is CASSLQGYGTEAFF. The CDR3 DNA sequence: TGTGCCAGCAGTTTACAGGGTTATGGCACTGAAGCTTTCTTT.

The J gene is TRBJ2-3, the V gene TRBV4-3, with unresolved D. Germline CDR1 is LGHNA and CDR2 is YSLEER. Deletions cut 4 bases from V and 0 bases from J, with 11 bases between. The CDR3 spans 15 residues. CDR3 in amino acids: CASSLQPRSTDTQYF. As DNA, the CDR3 is TGCGCCAGCAGCCTCCAACCGCGAAGCACAGATACGCAGTATTTT.

The V and J genes are TRBV5-1 and TRBJ2-7, with 7 bases lining up with TRBD1. J was trimmed by 0 bases and V by 1 base; bases with no gene match: 7. The CDR3 consists of 16 residues. Germline values: CDR1 SGHRS, CDR2 YFSETQ. Here the CDR3 reads CASSLSAGTASYEQYF. The CDR3 DNA reads as TGCGCCAGCAGCTTGTCTGCCGGGACAGCCTCCTACGAGCAGTACTTC.

The chain couples TRBV6-6 to TRBJ1-5; 7 bases align to TRBD1. The CDR3 sequence is 14 residues long. Germline V CDR1 and CDR2: MNHNY, SVGAGI (reference sequence). The V and J ends lost 5 bases and 3 bases, in that order; junction bases with no gene match: 4. This CDR3 is CASSPGQDNQPQHF. The CDR3 DNA reads TGTGCCAGCAGTCCTGGACAGGACAATCAGCCCCAGCATTTT.

The gene calls are TRBV4-1 and TRBJ2-3; D remains ambiguous. V was trimmed by 1 base and J by 6 bases, leaving 14 bases between them. The CDR3 runs to 15 residues. The germline V gene encodes CDR1 MGHRA and CDR2 YSYEKL. The CDR3 DNA reads as TGCGCCAGCAGCCAAGTCGGTAGCTCAAGGGATACGCAGTATTTT. Amino acids: CASSQVGSSRDTQYF.

The chain is built from TRBV30 and TRBJ2-7, with TRBD2 matching 7 bases. CDR1 GTSNPN and CDR2 SVGIG come from the germline V gene (reference sequence). The CDR3 runs to 15 residues. The J segment lost 0 bases and the V segment lost 2 bases, leaving 7 bases of the junction unmatched. The chain's CDR3 is CAWSPDGGFSYEQYF. The CDR3 DNA reads TGTGCCTGGAGTCCGGACGGGGGGTTCTCCTACGAGCAGTACTTC.